This T cell receptor (beta chain) originates from a study of blood T cell repertoires in COVID-19. Looking at the study overall: Sites across the United States, Italy and Spain contributed samples from acute and convalescent COVID-19. Sample material is recorded as cDNA or gDNA derived from T cells, B-cell-depleted T cells, or PBMCs.

This CDR3 contains 13 residues. CDR1 and CDR2 (germline): LNHDA, SQIVND (reference sequence). Trimming took off 7 bases at V and 3 bases at J, with 9 bases between the two ends. Seattle's cohort entered during active infection and was followed longitudinally. How the authors handled the data: Cell counts per sample came from amplifying reference gene primers. TCRdb's table, derived via immunoSEQ multiplex PCR, lists solely in-frame clones and lacks some. D and trimming come from the DNA, and the V and J calls and clone size come from that table. The sample includes approximately 170,000 clones, under 85% seen only once; the top ten take less than 8%.

The rearrangement uses TRBV19 and TRBJ2-2, with unresolved D. Source material: peripheral blood. This receptor was identified in an elderly man with COVID-19, enrolled during active disease. CDR3 sequence reads: CASKSLDTGELFF. The CDR3 DNA sequence: TGTGCCAGTAAGAGTCTGGACACCGGGGAGCTGTTTTTT.